This T cell receptor (beta chain) was recorded in a study of patients and donors after allogeneic stem cell transplantation. This CDR3 is built from 10 residues. V lost 3 bases to trimming and J lost 8 bases, with 4 bases between them. Germline lookup yields CDR1 SEHNR and CDR2 FQNEAQ (reference sequence). Via MiXCR, TCRdb re-called the RT-PCR reads, giving one row per CDR3 protein. The table records about 960,000 distinct CDR3 sequences, roughly 18% of them present only once. The sample comprised blood, either unsorted or a sorted T cell fraction (not recorded which). This TCR came from a human donor who was either an allogeneic HSCT recipient or a stem cell or donor lymphocyte infusion donor (not recorded which). It is not recorded whose cells these are; they may come from a transplant donor. V gene TRBV7-9 combines with J gene TRBJ1-1, with D unclear. The CDR3 sequence: CASSFLEAFF. The CDR3 coding sequence is TGTGCCAGCAGCTTTCTGGAAGCTTTCTTT. The full variable domain, rest sourced from reference TRBV7-9 and TRBJ1-1, is DTGVSQNPRHKITKRGQNVTFRCDPISEHNRLYWYRQTLGQGPEFLTYFQNEAQLEKSRLLSDRFSAERPKGSFSTLEIQRTEQGDSAMYLCASSFLEAFFGQGTRLTVV.